This T cell receptor beta chain was recorded in a study of cytomegalovirus exposure and HLA in healthy donors. Only a few counts were recorded for this clone. Its antigen remains unknown. PCR was performed using 60 Vbeta and 13 Jbeta primers. Assay: immunoSEQ multiplex PCR; the TCRdb copy retains only in-frame clones and omits some. Counted here are 130,000 or so clones, roughly 9% occurring once; the ten biggest clones make up approximately 6.4%. Germline CDR1 is KGHSH and CDR2 is LQKENI. Trimming cost V 2 bases and J 4 bases, with 6 bases left between them. This CDR3 has 14 residues. Study-wide results and limits: Data from an earlier analysis indicated that most TCR beta V segments were productive either about 87% or about 30% of the time. Later analysis identified a missense DCLRE1C variant that was linked to TCR beta V- and J-gene trimming.

The chain recombines TRBV18 with TRBJ1-6, with unresolved D. This clonotype originated in a woman in her 40s in good health and CMV-seropositive. The sample comprised PBMCs. Here the CDR3 reads CASSPGLYNSPLHF. CDR3 DNA: TGTGCCAGCTCACCAGGGCTGTATAATTCACCCCTCCACTTT.